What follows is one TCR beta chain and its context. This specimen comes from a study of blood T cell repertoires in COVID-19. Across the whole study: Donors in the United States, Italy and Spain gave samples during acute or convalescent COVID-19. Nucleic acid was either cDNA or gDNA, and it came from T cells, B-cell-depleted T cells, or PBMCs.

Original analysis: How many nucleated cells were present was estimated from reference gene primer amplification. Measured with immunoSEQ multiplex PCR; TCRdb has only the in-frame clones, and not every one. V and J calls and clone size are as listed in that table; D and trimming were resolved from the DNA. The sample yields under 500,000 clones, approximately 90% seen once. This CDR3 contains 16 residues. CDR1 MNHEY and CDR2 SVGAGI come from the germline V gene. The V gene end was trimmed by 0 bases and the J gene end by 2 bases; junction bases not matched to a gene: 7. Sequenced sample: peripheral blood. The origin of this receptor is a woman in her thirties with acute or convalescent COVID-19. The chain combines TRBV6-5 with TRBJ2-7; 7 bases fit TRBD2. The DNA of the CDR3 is TGTGCCAGCAGTTACTCGATGGGGACTAAGACCTACGAGCAGTACTTC. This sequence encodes CASSYSMGTKTYEQYF.